The 10 T cell receptor beta chains below were found in one sample sequenced in a study of T cell clonotyping in hematopoietic cell transplantation. The protocol was immunoSEQ multiplex PCR, while the TCRdb copy is restricted to in-frame clones and leaves out a portion. This table holds about 7,200 clones, approximately 88% found once. This specimen was PBMCs, taken 100 days after allogeneic stem cell transplant. These TCRs come from a male patient in his late teens or twenties who had an allogeneic stem cell transplant from a related donor, so the T cells may come from the graft donor. Some clones in this sample may be carry-over from other donors' samples.

V gene TRBV5-4 combines with J gene TRBJ2-5, with 8 positions matching TRBD1. The CDR3 totals 14 residues. The germline V gene encodes CDR1 SGHNT and CDR2 YYREEE (reference sequence). J lost 2 bases, V lost 2 bases, and 2 bases had no gene match. The CDR3 loop is CASSLGDRQETQYF. The CDR3 nucleotides read TGTGCCAGCAGCTTAGGGGACAGGCAAGAGACCCAGTACTTC.

The chain employs TRBV9 and TRBJ2-3, with D possibly being TRBD1 (6 bases). V was cut by 0 bases and J by 5 bases, with 16 bases left in between. The CDR3 contains 16 residues. The V gene's germline CDR1 is SGDLS and CDR2 YYNGEE. CDR3 sequence: CASSVDREKVIDTQYF. The CDR3 DNA sequence: TGTGCCAGCAGCGTAGACAGGGAAAAAGTAATAGATACGCAGTATTTT.

The chain is built from TRBV7-2 and TRBJ1-3; D is possibly TRBD1 (6 bases). V lost 5 bases and J 1 base, leaving 12 bases between the germline ends. The CDR3 totals 15 residues. Germline V gene data show CDR1 as SGHTA and CDR2 as FQGNSA. The CDR3 DNA is TGTGCCAGCAGCACCTACCAGGGGTCTGGAAACACCATATATTTT. This sequence encodes CASSTYQGSGNTIYF.

V and J are TRBV5-6 and TRBJ2-1; tentatively, D is TRBD1 (5 bases). CDR1 and CDR2 (germline): SGHDT, YYEEEE. Trimming cost V 3 bases and J 7 bases, with 23 bases left between them. This CDR3 region has 17 residues. Here the CDR3 reads CASSWGIRGGMGNEQFF. In DNA form, the CDR3 reads TGTGCCAGCAGCTGGGGCATAAGGGGCGGTATGGGTAATGAGCAGTTCTTC.

V is TRBV5-1 and J is TRBJ2-2; 9 positions match TRBD1. The CDR3 contains 15 residues. The germline CDR1 and CDR2 sequences are SGHRS and YFSETQ. V dropped 3 bases and J dropped 2; count of bases not matched to a gene: 2. CDR3 residues: CASSSGQGNTGELFF. CDR3 nucleotide sequence: TGCGCCAGCAGCTCGGGACAGGGTAACACCGGGGAGCTGTTTTTT.

The chain employs TRBV18 and TRBJ1-1, with TRBD1 identical over 8 bases. Trimming took 3 bases from V and 1 from J; bases not matched to a gene: 4. Germline assignment: CDR1 KGHSH and CDR2 LQKENI. The CDR3 sequence is 15 residues long. This CDR3 is CASSPPGQANTEAFF. The CDR3 bases are TGTGCCAGCTCACCGCCGGGACAGGCGAACACTGAAGCTTTCTTT.

The CDR3 loop is CASSPPFSVRRVADTQYF. The DNA for the CDR3 is TGTGCCAGCAGCCCCCCTTTTTCGGTCCGAAGGGTAGCAGATACGCAGTATTTT. This chain connects TRBV11-3 to TRBJ2-3, with unresolved D. The V gene lost 5 bases and the J gene lost 4 bases, with 25 bases spanning the gap. The V gene's germline CDR1 is SGHNT and CDR2 YENEEA. The CDR3 contains 18 residues.

V gene TRBV11-3 combines with J gene TRBJ1-1; D is undetermined. Germline CDR1 and CDR2: SGHNT and YENEEA. The V gene lost 5 bases and the J gene lost 6 bases, with 10 bases spanning the gap. The CDR3 has 12 residues. Here the CDR3 reads CASSPGEAEAFF. Here the CDR3 DNA reads TGTGCCAGCAGCCCCGGGGAGGCTGAAGCTTTCTTT. Full variable domain (outside the CDR3, taken from reference TRBV11-3 and TRBJ1-1): EAGVVQSPRYKIIEKKQPVAFWCNPISGHNTLYWYLQNLGQGPELLIRYENEEAVDDSQLPKDRFSAERLKGVDSTLKIQPAELGDSAVYLCASSPGEAEAFFGQGTRLTVV.

This clone was seen once. The CDR3 DNA is TGTGCCAGCAGCTTAGCTAGCGGCACAGATACGCAGTATTTT. The encoded protein is CASSLASGTDTQYF. This chain joins TRBV7-2 and TRBJ2-3, with D possibly being TRBD2 (5 bases). The ends were cut back, 0 bases at V and 1 base at J, with 5 bases in the middle. Germline V gene sequence: CDR1 SGHTA, CDR2 FQGNSA. CDR3 length equals 14 residues.

The genes are TRBV4-3 and TRBJ2-4, with a possible D match to TRBD1 (5 bases). Germline V gene data show CDR1 as LGHNA and CDR2 as YSLEER. The CDR3 totals 15 residues. V lost 0 bases and J lost 9, with 15 bases in between. The DNA of the CDR3 is TGCGCCAGCAGCCAAGATGCACAGACAAGGGGCATTCAGTACTTC. Translation gives CASSQDAQTRGIQYF.